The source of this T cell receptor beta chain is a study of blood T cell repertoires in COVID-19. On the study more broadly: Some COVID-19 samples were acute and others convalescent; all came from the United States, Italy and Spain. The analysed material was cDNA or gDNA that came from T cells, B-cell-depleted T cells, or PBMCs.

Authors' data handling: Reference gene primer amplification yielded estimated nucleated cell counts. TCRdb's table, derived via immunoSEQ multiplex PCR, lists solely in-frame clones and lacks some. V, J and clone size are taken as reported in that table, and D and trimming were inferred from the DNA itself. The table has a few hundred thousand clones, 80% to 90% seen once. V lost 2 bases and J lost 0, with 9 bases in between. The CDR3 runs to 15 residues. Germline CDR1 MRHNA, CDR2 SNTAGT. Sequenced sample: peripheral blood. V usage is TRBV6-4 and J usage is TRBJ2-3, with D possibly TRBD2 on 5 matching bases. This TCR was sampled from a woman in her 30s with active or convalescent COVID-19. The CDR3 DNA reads TGTGCCAGCAGTGACGAGGGCTCCAGCACAGATACGCAGTATTTT. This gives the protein CASSDEGSSTDTQYF.